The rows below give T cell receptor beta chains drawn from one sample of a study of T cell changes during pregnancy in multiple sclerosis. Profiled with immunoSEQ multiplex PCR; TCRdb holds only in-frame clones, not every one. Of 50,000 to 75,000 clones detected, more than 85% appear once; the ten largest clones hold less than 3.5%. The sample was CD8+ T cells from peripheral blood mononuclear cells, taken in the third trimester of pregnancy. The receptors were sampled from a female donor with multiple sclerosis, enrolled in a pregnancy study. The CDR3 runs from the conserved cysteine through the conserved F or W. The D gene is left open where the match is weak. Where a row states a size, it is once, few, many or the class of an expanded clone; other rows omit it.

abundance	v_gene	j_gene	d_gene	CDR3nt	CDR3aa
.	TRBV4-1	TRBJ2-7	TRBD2	TGCGCCAGCAGCCAGACTAGCGGGAGCTCCTACGAGCAGTACTTC	CASSQTSGSSYEQYF
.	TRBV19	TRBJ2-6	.	TGTGCCAGTAGTATATCCAGCTCTGGGGCCAACGTCCTGACTTTC	CASSISSSGANVLTF
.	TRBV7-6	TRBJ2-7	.	TGTGCCAGCAGCTTACGGGGATTCTCCTACGAGCAGTACTTC	CASSLRGFSYEQYF
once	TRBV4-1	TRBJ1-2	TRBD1	TGCGCCAGCAGCCAAGATGATTTGGGGACAGGGTTAAACTATGGCTACACCTTC	CASSQDDLGTGLNYGYTF
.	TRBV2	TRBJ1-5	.	TGTGCCAGCAGGCACTTTAGCAATCAGCCCCAGCATTTT	CASRHFSNQPQHF
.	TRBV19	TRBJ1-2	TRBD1	TGTGCCAGTAGTGTACAGGGGGAGCCCAACTATGGCTACACCTTC	CASSVQGEPNYGYTF
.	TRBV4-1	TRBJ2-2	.	TGCGCCAGCAGCCAGCCCACTACCGGGGAGCTGTTTTTT	CASSQPTTGELFF
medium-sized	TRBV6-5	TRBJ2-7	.	TGTGCCAGCAGTTACTCGCGCAAGTACGAGCAGTACTTC	CASSYSRKYEQYF
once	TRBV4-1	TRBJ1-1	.	TGCGCCAGCAGCCAAGATCTAGGTGAAGCTTTCTTT	CASSQDLGEAFF
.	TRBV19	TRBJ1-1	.	TGTGCCAGTAGTATAGGGACAGCCATCACTGAAGCTTTCTTT	CASSIGTAITEAFF
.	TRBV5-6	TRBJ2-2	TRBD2	TGTGCCAGCAGGTTCGGACTAGCACTATCGGGGGAGCTGTTTTTT	CASRFGLALSGELFF
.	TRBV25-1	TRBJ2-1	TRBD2	TGTGCCAGCAGCAAACCCGGGACTAGCGAGCCTTTGGGGCAGTTCTTC	CASSKPGTSEPLGQFF
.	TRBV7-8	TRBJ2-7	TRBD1	TGTGCCAGCAGCCTTGGACAGGGTTTCTCCTACGAGCAGTACTTC	CASSLGQGFSYEQYF
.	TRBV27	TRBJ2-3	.	TGTGCCAGCAGTCCATTGACAACTAGCACAGATACGCAGTATTTT	CASSPLTTSTDTQYF
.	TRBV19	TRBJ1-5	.	TGTGCCAGTAGTATCTTAAAAGGGGTCGGTCAGCCCCAGCATTTT	CASSILKGVGQPQHF
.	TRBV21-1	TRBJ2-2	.	TGTGCCAGTAGGCTGAAGGGACTAGCGGAGCCCCTGGGTACCGGGGAGCTGTTTTTT	CASRLKGLAEPLGTGELFF
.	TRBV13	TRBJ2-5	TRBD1	TGTGCCAGCAGCTCGGCGGGACAGGGGGCGTCCGGTGAGACCCAGTACTTC	CASSSAGQGASGETQYF
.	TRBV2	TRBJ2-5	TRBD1	TGTGCCAGCCTGGCGACAGGGCTCCAAGAGACCCAGTACTTC	CASLATGLQETQYF
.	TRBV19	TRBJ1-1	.	TGTGCCAGTAGTAACAGAAACACTGAAGCTTTCTTT	CASSNRNTEAFF
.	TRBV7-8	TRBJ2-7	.	TGTGCCAGCAGCTGGGCAGGGGCCGAGCAGTACTTC	CASSWAGAEQYF
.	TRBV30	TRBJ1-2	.	TGTGCCTGGAGGGCAGGGTATGACTATGGCTACACCTTC	CAWRAGYDYGYTF
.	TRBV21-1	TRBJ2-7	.	TGTGCCAGCAGCAAAGGAGGGGGGGCGCGGGATAACGAGCAGTACTTC	CASSKGGGARDNEQYF
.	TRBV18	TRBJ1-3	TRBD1	TGTGCCAGCTCACCGGACAGGGGGCAGACTTATGGAAACACCATATATTTT	CASSPDRGQTYGNTIYF
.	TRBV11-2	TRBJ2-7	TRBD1	TGTGCCAGCAGCTTACCGGGACAGGGGATCTACGAGCAGTACTTC	CASSLPGQGIYEQYF
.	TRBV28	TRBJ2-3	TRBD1	TGTGCCAGCAGTTTAGCCTGGACAGGCCTGGCAGATACGCAGTATTTT	CASSLAWTGLADTQYF
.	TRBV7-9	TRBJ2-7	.	TGTGCCAGCAGCGGAACTCAGGGATGGGGCCCCTACGAGCAGTACTTC	CASSGTQGWGPYEQYF
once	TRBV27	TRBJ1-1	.	TGTGCCAGCAGTTCCGAACTATCTAACGCTGAAGCTTTCTTT	CASSSELSNAEAFF
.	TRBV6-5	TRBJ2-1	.	TGTGCCAGCAGTTATTCGGTTTACAATGAGCAGTTCTTC	CASSYSVYNEQFF
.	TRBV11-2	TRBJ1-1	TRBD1	TGTGCCAGCAGCCGGACAGGGTGGGCCTCTGAAGCTTTCTTT	CASSRTGWASEAFF
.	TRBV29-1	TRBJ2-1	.	TGCAGCGTGGACTTGGGCGATGAGCAGTTCTTC	CSVDLGDEQFF
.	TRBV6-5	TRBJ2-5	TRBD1	TGTGCCAGCAGTTCACAGGGGGGTGAAGAGACCCAGTACTTC	CASSSQGGEETQYF
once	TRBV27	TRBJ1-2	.	TGTGCCAGCTCTTGGGGCCGCACCTATGGCTACACCTTC	CASSWGRTYGYTF
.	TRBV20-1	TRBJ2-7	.	TGCAGTGCTAGGGACAGCTACGAGCAGTACTTC	CSARDSYEQYF
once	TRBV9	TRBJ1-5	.	TGTGCCAGCAGCGTAGGCAGGTTAAGCAATCAGCCCCAGCATTTT	CASSVGRLSNQPQHF
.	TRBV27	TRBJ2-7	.	TGTGCCAGCAGTCCGCAGGGGTTGTGGGAGCAGTACTTC	CASSPQGLWEQYF
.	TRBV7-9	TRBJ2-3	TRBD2	TGTGCCAGCAGCTCGACTCAACTAGCGCCCGGGACAGATACGCAGTATTTT	CASSSTQLAPGTDTQYF
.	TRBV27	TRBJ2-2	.	TGTGCCAGCAGTTTATTCAGGGGCAACACCGGGGAGCTGTTTTTT	CASSLFRGNTGELFF
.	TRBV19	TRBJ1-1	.	TGTGCCAGTAGGATCGTCGAAACAGGGAACACTGAAGCTTTCTTT	CASRIVETGNTEAFF
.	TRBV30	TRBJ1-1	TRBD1	TGTGCCTGGGAGATGACAGGGGGCAACACTGAAGCTTTCTTT	CAWEMTGGNTEAFF
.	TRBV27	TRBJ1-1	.	TGTGCCAGCAGTTGGACATCTAACACTGAAGCTTTCTTT	CASSWTSNTEAFF
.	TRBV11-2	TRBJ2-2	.	TGTGCCAGCAGCTTATTGCTAGCGACAAACACCGGGGAGCTGTTTTTT	CASSLLLATNTGELFF
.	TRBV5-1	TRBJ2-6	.	TGCGCCAGCAGCGGTAACAGGGCACACCTGTCCGGGGCCAACGTCCTGACTTTC	CASSGNRAHLSGANVLTF
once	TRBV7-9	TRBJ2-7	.	TGTGCCAGCAGTTTTGACTCCAACTCCTACGAGCAGTACTTC	CASSFDSNSYEQYF
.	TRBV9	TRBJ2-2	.	TGTGCCAGCAGCCCTACCGGGGCGGGGACCGGGGAGCTGTTTTTT	CASSPTGAGTGELFF
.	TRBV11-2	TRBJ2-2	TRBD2	TGTGCCAGCAGCTTAGAGCCCCGGGGAGGGGCGAACACCGGGGAGCTGTTTTTT	CASSLEPRGGANTGELFF
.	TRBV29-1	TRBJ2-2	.	TGCAGCGGGACACAGAACACCGGGGAGCTGTTTTTT	CSGTQNTGELFF
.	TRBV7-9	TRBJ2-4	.	TGTGCCAGCAGCTTAGCGGGAGGCGAGGAGAACATTCAGTACTTC	CASSLAGGEENIQYF
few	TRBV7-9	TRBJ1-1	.	TGTGCCAGCGACGCTGTGCGGACTGAAGCTTTCTTT	CASDAVRTEAFF
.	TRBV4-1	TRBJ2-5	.	TGCGCCAGCAGCCAAGAGGATGGGGGCGTAGGTGGCGAGACCCAGTACTTC	CASSQEDGGVGGETQYF
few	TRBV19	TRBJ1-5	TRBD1	TGTGCCAGTAGTATTCCTCATTGGGACAGGTTGAACGGTCAGCCCCAGCATTTT	CASSIPHWDRLNGQPQHF
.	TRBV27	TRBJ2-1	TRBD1	TGTGCCAGCAGTTTCGGAGCAGGGGGATACAATGAGCAGTTCTTC	CASSFGAGGYNEQFF